The 32 T cell receptor beta chains below all came from one sample that was sequenced in a study of beta chain features in type 1 diabetes. TCRB transcripts that were expressed got sequenced, as all of the isolated RNA had been reverse transcribed. The data were produced by immunoSEQ multiplex PCR, yet TCRdb's version contains in-frame clones alone and is incomplete. The sample has a few hundred thousand clones; 15% are singletons. Study-level results: Moderate yet significant TCRB CDR3 shortening was seen in Type 1 diabetes patients in all four CD4+ subsets.

What these receptors recognize is not known. Sequencing was performed on naive CD4+ T cells from blood. The receptor source for this set is a young man with type 1 diabetes.

In this sample, this clone turned up a few times. This chain joins TRBV27 and TRBJ2-5; weak D call: TRBD2 (5 bases). V was cut by 6 bases and J by 5 bases, with 13 bases left in between. This CDR3 contains 13 residues. The germline V gene has CDR1 MNHEY and CDR2 SMNVEV (reference sequence). This CDR3 reads CASSLTRTETQYF. For the CDR3, the DNA is TGTGCCAGCAGCCTCACTAGAACCGAGACCCAGTACTTC.

The gene calls are TRBV5-6 and TRBJ2-3; maybe TRBD2 (6 bases). The V end lost 4 bases, the J end lost 1 base, and 19 bases lay between the germline ends. The CDR3 contains 17 residues. Germline CDR1 is SGHDT and CDR2 is YYEEEE. This CDR3 is CASSVSPGLLGTDTQYF. DNA for the CDR3: TGTGCCAGCAGCGTATCACCGGGACTTCTAGGCACAGATACGCAGTATTTT.

This clone was recorded a few times. The rearrangement links TRBV2 to TRBJ2-4; no definite D call. V lost 4 bases and J lost 2, with 6 bases in between. Per germline, CDR1 SNHLY and CDR2 FYNNEI. The CDR3 runs 13 residues. The CDR3 reads CASSAVSKNIQYF. CDR3 DNA sequence: TGTGCCAGCAGTGCCGTCTCCAAAAACATTCAGTACTTC. Full variable domain (outside the CDR3, taken from reference TRBV2 and TRBJ2-4): EPEVTQTPSHQVTQMGQEVILRCVPISNHLYFYWYRQILGQKVEFLVSFYNNEISEKSEIFDDQFSVERPDGSNFTLKIRSTKLEDSAMYFCASSAVSKNIQYFGAGTRLSVL.

This clone was seen only a few times. This chain joins TRBV5-1 and TRBJ2-5; D ambiguous. V was trimmed by 0 bases and J by 5 bases, leaving 14 bases between them. Germline lookup yields CDR1 SGHRS and CDR2 YFSETQ. The length of the CDR3 is 15 residues. The CDR3 DNA is TGCGCCAGCAGCTTGGAGGCTAGGCTGCAGGAGACCCAGTACTTC. Its protein product is CASSLEARLQETQYF.

This clone was counted a few times. The chain links TRBV5-1 to TRBJ1-2; D is ambiguous. CDR1 is SGHRS, CDR2 YFSETQ, per germline. Trimming took 0 bases from V and 6 from J, leaving 15 bases between them. The CDR3 is 15 residues long. The CDR3 region has the DNA TGCGCCAGCAGCTTGGCCGCCCGGGCCGGGGATGGCTACACCTTC. Translating gives CASSLAARAGDGYTF.

In its sample, this clone was seen a few times. The chain recombines TRBV25-1 with TRBJ2-2; a weak D match, TRBD2 (5 bases). The V end was cut by 4 bases, the J end by 0 bases, with 9 bases between. Germline V gene sequence: CDR1 MGHDK, CDR2 SYGVNS. This CDR3 is 15 amino acids long. CDR3 DNA sequence: TGTGCCAGCAGTGTGACCGGGACGAACACCGGGGAGCTGTTTTTT. Protein product: CASSVTGTNTGELFF.

This clone was detected a few times. The V call is TRBV7-2, the J call TRBJ2-7, with D possibly being TRBD1 (6 bases). The germline V gene has CDR1 SGHTA and CDR2 FQGNSA. Deletions cut 5 bases from V and 2 bases from J, with 13 bases between. This CDR3 has 14 amino acids. The CDR3: CASSPRGQPYEQYF. The CDR3 region has the DNA TGTGCCAGCAGCCCACGAGGACAGCCCTACGAGCAGTACTTC.

The chain carries TRBV7-2 and TRBJ2-5; D possibly corresponds to TRBD2 (6 bases). The CDR3 sequence is 15 residues long. In germline, CDR1 is SGHTA, CDR2 FQGNSA. The ends were cut back, 10 bases at V and 3 bases at J, with 21 bases in the middle. The CDR3 nucleotides read TGTGCCACCGGGAGTAATGCGGGCGGGGAAGAGACCCAGTACTTC. Protein: CATGSNAGGEETQYF.

The chain has TRBV6-5 and TRBJ1-6; the D gene is possibly TRBD1 (5 bases). Deletions cut 5 bases from V and 6 bases from J, with 14 bases between. Germline CDR1 reads MNHEY; CDR2 reads SVGAGI. The CDR3 loop spans 15 amino acids. This CDR3 is CASSMMQGSNSPLHF. As DNA, the CDR3 is TGTGCCAGCAGTATGATGCAGGGATCTAATTCACCCCTCCACTTT.

This chain uses TRBV19 with TRBJ1-1; 7 bases are a match to TRBD1. J lost 4 bases, V lost 8 bases, and 7 bases had no gene match. The CDR3 is 13 amino acids. Germline V gene sequence: CDR1 LNHDA, CDR2 SQIVND (reference sequence). CDR3 bases: TGTGCCAGTGACAGGGTTACGGGCACTGAAGCTTTCTTT. Translation: CASDRVTGTEAFF.

This clone was seen more than once but under ten times. The chain carries TRBV2 and TRBJ1-2; TRBD1 agrees at 8 bases. The J segment lost 6 bases and the V segment lost 8 bases, leaving 8 bases of the junction unmatched. The CDR3 is 13 amino acids. Germline assignment: CDR1 SNHLY and CDR2 FYNNEI. CDR3 sequence: CASLRTGTDGYTF. CDR3 nucleotide sequence: TGTGCCAGCCTTAGGACAGGGACGGATGGCTACACCTTC.

The V gene is TRBV7-2, the J gene TRBJ2-3; 8 bases fit TRBD2. Germline V lookup: CDR1 SGHTA, CDR2 FQGNSA. This CDR3 comprises 15 residues. V was pared by 5 bases and J by 0 bases, with 4 bases of the junction left unmatched. The CDR3 region is CASSKGTRSTDTQYF. Here the CDR3 DNA reads TGTGCCAGCAGCAAGGGGACTAGAAGCACAGATACGCAGTATTTT.

J is TRBJ2-1 and V is TRBV28, with 7 bases identical to TRBD2. Germline V CDR1 and CDR2: MDHEN, SYDVKM. V lost 6 bases and J lost 4; bases outside the gene matches: 9. The CDR3 is made up of 15 amino acids. Written as DNA, the CDR3 is TGTGCCAGCAGCCAGCGGGATTGGGCTTACAATGAGCAGTTCTTC. Translating gives CASSQRDWAYNEQFF.

The V gene is TRBV6-6, the J gene TRBJ1-4, with TRBD1 matching 7 bases. Germline-derived CDR1 and CDR2 are MNHNY and SVGAGI (reference sequence). Losses at the gene ends were 5 bases for V and 8 bases for J; bases not matched to a gene: 14. The CDR3 runs 16 residues. In nucleotides, the CDR3 is TGTGCCAGCAGTACCCCCCTAGGTGACAGGGAAGAAAAACTGTTTTTT. Its protein is CASSTPLGDREEKLFF.

This clone occurred a few times. The V and J genes are TRBV4-3 and TRBJ2-7; 10 nucleotides align to TRBD1. Germline CDR1 LGHNA, CDR2 YSLEER. After removal of 2 bases from V and 2 bases from J, the junction contained 3 bases not matched to a gene. There are 15 residues in the CDR3. CDR3: CASSQNGQGAYEQYF. The CDR3 region has the DNA TGCGCCAGCAGCCAAAATGGACAGGGGGCCTACGAGCAGTACTTC.

There are a few counts of this clone. This chain connects TRBV5-1 to TRBJ2-5; a possible D gene is TRBD2 (5 bases). This CDR3 contains 14 residues. The germline gives CDR1 SGHRS, CDR2 YFSETQ. Trimming shortened V by 0 bases and J by 2 bases, and 8 bases separated the two germline ends. The CDR3 DNA reads as TGCGCCAGCAGCTTGGTGTCGGGACAAGAGACCCAGTACTTC. Amino acid sequence: CASSLVSGQETQYF.

This clone has just a few counts. The chain uses TRBV10-3 and TRBJ1-1, with 10 bases lining up with TRBD1. CDR3 size: 16 residues. Trimming removed 4 bases from V and 3 bases from J; junction bases left unmatched: 8. Germline V CDR1 and CDR2: ENHRY, SYGVKD. For the CDR3, the DNA is TGTGCCATCAGTGGACAGGGGGCGTCTCGGGACACTGAAGCTTTCTTT. This sequence encodes CAISGQGASRDTEAFF.

The rearrangement joins TRBV28 to TRBJ2-4; 11 bases map to TRBD1. The J segment lost 6 bases and the V segment lost 3 bases, leaving 4 bases of the junction unmatched. Germline lookup yields CDR1 MDHEN and CDR2 SYDVKM. The CDR3 extends over 15 amino acids. The CDR3 DNA reads TGTGCCAGCAGTTTGGGACAGGGGGTCGGAAACATTCAGTACTTC. Its protein is CASSLGQGVGNIQYF.

J is TRBJ2-5 and V is TRBV29-1; 11 bases are a match to TRBD1. With V trimmed by 6 bases and J by 1 base, 4 bases remained unmatched. The germline V gene has CDR1 SQVTM and CDR2 ANQGSEA. CDR3 size: 14 residues. CDR3 amino acids: CSVGDRGVQETQYF. The CDR3 nucleotides read TGCAGCGTGGGGGACAGGGGGGTCCAAGAGACCCAGTACTTC.

The chain uses TRBV7-7 and TRBJ2-1, with D unresolved. V shed 1 base and J shed 2 bases, with 6 bases lying between them. CDR3 length: 14 amino acids. Germline V gene data show CDR1 as SSHAT and CDR2 as FNYEAQ (reference sequence). Here the CDR3 reads CASSLGPAYNEQFF. The CDR3 nucleotides are TGTGCCAGCAGCTTAGGGCCAGCCTACAATGAGCAGTTCTTC.

A few counts support this clone. The chain is built from TRBV20-1 and TRBJ2-1; D remains ambiguous. Germline loops: CDR1 DFQATT, CDR2 SNEGSKA (reference sequence). The V end lost 4 bases, the J end lost 8 bases, and 9 bases lay between the germline ends. The CDR3 runs to 11 residues. The DNA of the CDR3 is TGCAGTGCTACCCTAGTGGATGAGCAGTTCTTC. Its protein is CSATLVDEQFF.

The chain employs TRBV5-1 and TRBJ2-3; 8 nucleotides line up with TRBD1. The CDR3 contains 15 residues. The ends lost 0 bases at V and 5 bases at J; junction bases unmatched: 5. Germline loops: CDR1 SGHRS, CDR2 YFSETQ. DNA of the CDR3: TGCGCCAGCAGCTTGGGGCAGGGGGCTGAAGATACGCAGTATTTT. Its protein is CASSLGQGAEDTQYF.

This clone was seen a few times. The rearrangement joins TRBV30 to TRBJ2-2; maybe TRBD1 (5 bases). Germline lookup yields CDR1 GTSNPN and CDR2 SVGIG (reference sequence). V lost 1 base to trimming and J lost 4 bases, with 10 bases between them. The CDR3 length is 14 residues. CDR3 nucleotides: TGTGCCTGGAGTGCACAGGTGGGCACCGGGGAGCTGTTTTTT. This codes for CAWSAQVGTGELFF.

V is TRBV6-5 and J is TRBJ2-7; D is possibly TRBD1 (6 bases). CDR3 size: 15 residues. V gave up 2 bases and J gave up 6 bases, with 17 bases separating them. CDR1 and CDR2 from the germline V gene are MNHEY and SVGAGI. The CDR3 region is CASSYTGGRLGEQYF. The CDR3 nucleotides read TGTGCCAGCAGTTACACTGGGGGCAGGCTTGGCGAGCAGTACTTC.

This clone appeared a few times. CDR3 sequence: CASSLGVGNTEAFF. As DNA, the CDR3 is TGTGCCAGCAGCCTCGGGGTCGGGAACACTGAAGCTTTCTTT. This chain uses TRBV7-9 with TRBJ1-1; the D is unclear. CDR1 and CDR2 from the germline V gene are SEHNR and FQNEAQ (reference sequence). There are 14 residues in the CDR3. Trimming shortened V by 5 bases and J by 1 base, and 11 bases separated the two germline ends.

This clone turned up a few times. The chain couples TRBV6-5 to TRBJ1-1; 7 positions match TRBD1. The CDR3 consists of 14 residues. Germline V gene sequence: CDR1 MNHEY, CDR2 SVGAGI. Losses at the gene ends were 3 bases for V and 5 bases for J; bases not matched to a gene: 6. The CDR3 DNA reads TGTGCCAGCAGTTATCGGGACAGATATACTGAAGCTTTCTTT. Translating it yields CASSYRDRYTEAFF.

This clone turned up a few times. The rearrangement joins TRBV28 to TRBJ1-5; D is unclear. The CDR3 extends over 15 amino acids. Germline V gene data show CDR1 as MDHEN and CDR2 as SYDVKM. Trimming took off 2 bases at V and 6 bases at J, with 14 bases between the two ends. CDR3 residues: CASSLPTVRGQPQHF. The CDR3 bases are TGTGCCAGCAGTTTACCGACGGTGCGGGGTCAGCCCCAGCATTTT.

The chain has TRBV27 and TRBJ2-3; the D is unclear. Trimming shortened V by 6 bases and J by 0 bases, and 13 bases separated the two germline ends. Germline V lookup: CDR1 MNHEY, CDR2 SMNVEV (reference sequence). This CDR3 spans 15 amino acids. The CDR3 bases are TGTGCCAGCAGACCTACTTCAACTAGCACAGATACGCAGTATTTT. Its translation: CASRPTSTSTDTQYF.

This clone was recorded a few times. CDR3 nucleotide sequence: TGTGCCAGTAGTCCAGCGACTAGCGGGACGAAAAACATTCAGTACTTC. Protein sequence: CASSPATSGTKNIQYF. The chain couples TRBV19 to TRBJ2-4; 11 nucleotides match TRBD2. V shed 5 bases and J 4 bases; nucleotides not matched to a gene: 7. Germline loops: CDR1 LNHDA, CDR2 SQIVND (reference sequence). This CDR3 contains 16 residues.

This rearrangement joins TRBV19 to TRBJ2-1, with D unresolved. This CDR3 has 13 amino acids. CDR1 and CDR2 (germline): LNHDA, SQIVND (reference sequence). The ends were cut back, 3 bases at V and 4 bases at J, with 7 bases in the middle. The DNA for the CDR3 is TGTGCCAGTAGTATCTCCAGATACAATGAGCAGTTCTTC. This codes for CASSISRYNEQFF.

This clone has a handful of counts. The gene calls are TRBV6-5 and TRBJ2-3; no clear D gene. V was cut by 6 bases and J by 0 bases, with 10 bases left in between. The CDR3 is 14 amino acids. CDR1 and CDR2 (germline): MNHEY, SVGAGI. CDR3 loop: CASSLITSTDTQYF. For the CDR3, the DNA is TGTGCCAGCAGCCTAATAACTAGCACAGATACGCAGTATTTT.

This clone was detected a few times. The J gene is TRBJ1-2, the V gene TRBV4-2; D is possibly TRBD1 (5 bases). Germline V CDR1 and CDR2: LGHNA, YNFKEQ. The V end was cut by 5 bases, the J end by 3 bases, with 16 bases between. This CDR3 is built from 15 residues. The DNA of the CDR3 is TGTGCCAGCAGCTTAACCCCCGAGACAGACTATGGCTACACCTTC. Its protein product is CASSLTPETDYGYTF.